These 27 T cell receptor beta chains originate from one sample sequenced in a study of identical twins. TCRdb reprocessed the 5' RACE reads with MiXCR, giving one entry per CDR3 protein. The data contain around 490,000 distinct CDR3 sequences, about 13% of them singletons. Separately, the same data were catalogued under a study of yellow fever vaccine responses in identical twins.

The sample comprised CD4+ T cells sorted from blood. These receptors were taken from a woman aged 18-29 years in good health.

This clonotype appeared a few times. This chain uses TRBV20-1 with TRBJ2-3, with TRBD1 matching over 7 bases. CDR1 is DFQATT, CDR2 SNEGSKA, per germline (reference sequence). The trim removed 0 bases at V and 3 bases at J, leaving 9 bases unmatched. This CDR3 has 16 amino acids. Written as DNA, the CDR3 is TGCAGTGCTAGAGATTTTCTTAGGGGACAGACAGATACGCAGTATTTT. As protein: CSARDFLRGQTDTQYF.

This clonotype occurred a few times. The rearrangement uses TRBV6-1 and TRBJ2-3; 10 bases map to TRBD2. Germline V gene sequence: CDR1 MNHNS, CDR2 SASEGT. With 7 bases clipped from V and 4 bases from J, the junction kept 8 bases outside the gene matches. CDR3 length: 15 amino acids. CDR3 sequence: CASTTGLAGADTQYF. In DNA, the CDR3 is TGTGCCAGCACCACAGGGCTAGCGGGAGCAGATACGCAGTATTTT.

The chain is built from TRBV4-1 and TRBJ2-7; 7 bases map to TRBD2. Trimming at V came to 1 base and at J to 0 bases, leaving 9 bases not matched to a gene. Germline CDR1 MGHRA, CDR2 YSYEKL. CDR3 size: 17 residues. The DNA of the CDR3 is TGCGCCAGCAGCCAAGTGTTTCTGCGGGGGATCTCCTACGAGCAGTACTTC. The encoded protein is CASSQVFLRGISYEQYF.

The genes are TRBV4-2 and TRBJ2-2; tentative D call: TRBD2 (5 bases). Per germline, CDR1 LGHNA and CDR2 YNFKEQ. Trimming removed 4 bases at V and 1 base at J, with 10 bases between. This CDR3 has 15 residues. DNA for the CDR3: TGTGCCAGCAGCCCCCGGGGAAGGAACACCGGGGAGCTGTTTTTT. Translated: CASSPRGRNTGELFF.

The J gene is TRBJ2-3, the V gene TRBV18; D is possibly TRBD1 or TRBD2 (5 bases each). V was trimmed by 5 bases and J by 2 bases, leaving 8 bases between them. Looked up from germline, CDR1 is KGHSH and CDR2 is LQKENI. The CDR3 contains 13 residues. Written as DNA, the CDR3 is TGTGCCAGCTCAGCCGGGGCCACAGATACGCAGTATTTT. Translation: CASSAGATDTQYF.

The CDR3 here is CASSPSNRPSGFTGELFF. The CDR3 DNA is TGTGCCAGCTCACCATCAAACCGACCGTCGGGGTTCACCGGGGAGCTGTTTTTT. J is TRBJ2-2 and V is TRBV18, with D possibly matching TRBD2 (5 bases). Germline lookup yields CDR1 KGHSH and CDR2 LQKENI. V lost 2 bases to trimming and J lost 4 bases, with 20 bases between them. The CDR3 has 18 residues. Combining the CDR3 with reference TRBV18 and TRBJ2-2 gives the whole variable domain NAGVMQNPRHLVRRRGQEARLRCSPMKGHSHVYWYRQLPEEGLKFMVYLQKENIIDESGMPKERFSAEFPKEGPSILRIQQVVRGDSAAYFCASSPSNRPSGFTGELFFGEGSRLTVL.

The table lists this clonotype with many counts. The V gene is TRBV6-2 or TRBV6-3, the J gene TRBJ2-6; weak D call: TRBD1 (5 bases). CDR1 and CDR2 from the germline V gene are MNHEY and SVGEGT. V lost 6 bases to trimming and J lost 1 base, with 10 bases between them. CDR3 length equals 15 residues. CDR3 sequence: CASSLDSSGANVLTF. The CDR3 DNA sequence: TGTGCCAGCAGCCTCGACAGTTCTGGGGCCAACGTCCTGACTTTC.

This clonotype has a handful of counts. The J gene is TRBJ2-2, the V gene TRBV6-4; D is perhaps TRBD1 or TRBD2 (6 bases each). V was pared by 5 bases and J by 0 bases, with 19 bases between. The CDR3 extends over 18 amino acids. Germline assignment: CDR1 MRHNA and CDR2 SNTAGT. In nucleotides, the CDR3 is TGTGCCAGCAGTCCCTTTGGAGGGGGATTATCGAACACCGGGGAGCTGTTTTTT. Translating it yields CASSPFGGGLSNTGELFF.

Many counts were recorded for this clonotype. V and J are TRBV12-3 or TRBV12-4 and TRBJ2-2; D is uncertain. The CDR3 is 11 residues long. Deletions cut 5 bases from V and 5 bases from J, with 3 bases between. CDR3 nucleotide sequence: TGTGCCAGCAGTACGACCGGGGAGCTGTTTTTT. It translates to CASSTTGELFF.

This clonotype appeared a few times. The chain couples TRBV14 to TRBJ2-3; D is unresolved. V lost 3 bases, J lost 4 bases, and 17 bases lay in between. The CDR3 length is 16 residues. CDR1 and CDR2 from the germline V gene are SGHDN and FVKESK. This CDR3 reads CASSQEKPNFADTQYF. As DNA, the CDR3 is TGTGCCAGCAGCCAGGAAAAACCCAACTTCGCAGATACGCAGTATTTT.

The sample holds a few counts of this clonotype. This chain connects TRBV5-6 to TRBJ2-7; the D is unclear. CDR3 length: 14 residues. Trimming removed 0 bases from V and 6 bases from J, with 13 bases in between. Germline CDR1 is SGHDT and CDR2 is YYEEEE. The CDR3 coding sequence is TGTGCCAGCAGCTTGGGCAGGATAAAGGGCGAGCAGTACTTC. It yields the protein CASSLGRIKGEQYF.

The rearrangement links TRBV7-9 to TRBJ1-1, with D possibly TRBD1 on 5 matching bases. V lost 5 bases and J lost 2, with 18 bases in between. The CDR3 spans 16 residues. In germline, CDR1 is SEHNR, CDR2 FQNEAQ (reference sequence). The CDR3 nucleotides read TGTGCCAGCAGCCCAGCAGCCGGGACGGTTAACACTGAAGCTTTCTTT. Residues: CASSPAAGTVNTEAFF.

The CDR3 DNA reads as TGTGCCAGCAGCACAACCGAGACTAGCCCTAACAATGAGCAGTTCTTC. Amino acid sequence: CASSTTETSPNNEQFF. This chain connects TRBV7-2 to TRBJ2-1, with 7 nucleotides matching TRBD2. The CDR3 totals 16 residues. The germline V gene encodes CDR1 SGHTA and CDR2 FQGNSA. With 5 bases clipped from V and 5 bases from J, the junction kept 12 bases outside the gene matches.

This clonotype was recorded many times. The genes are TRBV5-5 and TRBJ2-5; 12 bases agree with TRBD2. The germline V gene encodes CDR1 SGHKS and CDR2 YYEKEE (reference sequence). The CDR3 covers 16 residues. With 1 base clipped from V and 4 bases from J, the junction kept 5 bases outside the gene matches. Written as DNA, the CDR3 is TGTGCCAGCAGCTTGACTAGCGGGGGGCCGGGAGAGACCCAGTACTTC. This gives the protein CASSLTSGGPGETQYF.

This rearrangement joins TRBV7-2 to TRBJ1-6; the D is unclear. V was shortened by 5 bases and J by 9 bases, with 11 bases between the two germline ends. In germline, CDR1 is SGHTA, CDR2 FQGNSA. The CDR3 consists of 13 residues. In DNA form, the CDR3 reads TGTGCCAGCAGCCCGGCGGTTGGTTCACCCCTCCACTTT. Its translation: CASSPAVGSPLHF.

This clonotype was counted only a few times. The CDR3 DNA follows: TGCAGTGCTATTCAGGTCCCGCTAGATACGCAGTATTTT. This sequence encodes CSAIQVPLDTQYF. This rearrangement joins TRBV20-1 to TRBJ2-3; D is ambiguous. The ends were cut back, 4 bases at V and 5 bases at J, with 13 bases in the middle. Per germline, CDR1 DFQATT and CDR2 SNEGSKA (reference sequence). CDR3 size: 13 residues.

The V gene is TRBV29-1, the J gene TRBJ2-3, with TRBD1 matching over 8 bases. The length of the CDR3 is 14 residues. Trimming cost V 3 bases and J 3 bases; bases outside gene matches: 5. The germline CDR1 and CDR2 sequences are SQVTM and ANQGSEA. The CDR3 DNA follows: TGCAGCGTTGATCAGGGGGCTAGGACAGATACGCAGTATTTT. This translates into CSVDQGARTDTQYF.

In its sample, this clonotype was seen a few times. The genes are TRBV5-1 and TRBJ2-5, with 9 positions matching TRBD1. Germline loops: CDR1 SGHRS, CDR2 YFSETQ. The CDR3 is 15 amino acids. J was trimmed by 3 bases and V by 6 bases; bases with no gene match: 9. CDR3 sequence: CASTALQGAEETQYF. The CDR3 nucleotides are TGCGCCAGCACCGCTCTACAGGGGGCGGAAGAGACCCAGTACTTC.

This clonotype showed up just a few times. The chain recombines TRBV4-2 with TRBJ2-5, with D maybe TRBD1 (6 bases). Trimming left V 5 bases short and J 5 bases short, with 15 bases between. CDR1 is LGHNA, CDR2 YNFKEQ, per germline. There are 14 residues in the CDR3. The CDR3 here is CASSSQGNAETQYF. CDR3 bases: TGTGCCAGCAGCTCTCAGGGGAATGCGGAGACCCAGTACTTC.

The chain links TRBV29-1 to TRBJ2-3; 7 positions agree with TRBD1. The CDR3 is made up of 14 amino acids. The V gene end was trimmed by 5 bases and the J gene end by 0 bases; junction bases not matched to a gene: 5. In germline, CDR1 is SQVTM, CDR2 ANQGSEA. CDR3 in amino acids: CSVRQGISTDTQYF. DNA for the CDR3: TGCAGCGTTCGACAGGGTATTAGCACAGATACGCAGTATTTT.

V is TRBV7-6 and J is TRBJ1-1, with TRBD1 identical over 7 bases. J was trimmed by 6 bases and V by 2 bases; bases with no gene match: 6. Germline V CDR1 and CDR2: SGHVS, FNYEAQ. There are 14 residues in the CDR3. CDR3 region: CASSLRTGWAEAFF. The CDR3 coding sequence is TGTGCCAGCAGCTTACGGACAGGTTGGGCTGAAGCTTTCTTT.

This clonotype was seen only a few times. The J gene is TRBJ2-1, the V gene TRBV11-1; D is unclear. Germline V gene lookup returns CDR1 SGHAT and CDR2 FQDESV (reference sequence). The CDR3 totals 13 residues. V shed 3 bases and J shed 9 bases, with 12 bases lying between them. CDR3 bases: TGTGCCAGCAGCTTCCAGAGCGAAAGTGAGCAGTTCTTC. Translating it yields CASSFQSESEQFF.

The J gene is TRBJ2-1, the V gene TRBV6-2 or TRBV6-3; D call uncertain. V was trimmed by 6 bases and J by 9 bases, leaving 12 bases between them. This CDR3 is built from 12 residues. Germline assignment: CDR1 MNHEY and CDR2 SVGEGT. CDR3 in amino acids: CASSTLGLEQFF. The CDR3 DNA reads as TGTGCCAGCAGCACGCTTGGCCTTGAGCAGTTCTTC.

V and J are TRBV25-1 and TRBJ2-1, with D possibly called TRBD1 or TRBD2 (5 bases each). V was clipped by 3 bases and J by 8 bases, with 14 bases between them. Germline lookup yields CDR1 MGHDK and CDR2 SYGVNS. This CDR3 has 14 amino acids. The CDR3 region is CASSDPGALYEQFF. Here the CDR3 DNA reads TGTGCCAGCAGTGACCCCGGGGCACTCTATGAGCAGTTCTTC. Variable domain in full (rest from reference TRBV25-1 and TRBJ2-1): EADIYQTPRYLVIGTGKKITLECSQTMGHDKMYWYQQDPGMELHLIHYSYGVNSTEKGDLSSESTVSRIRTEHFPLTLESARPSHTSQYLCASSDPGALYEQFFGPGTRLTVL.

This clonotype has only a few counts. This chain uses TRBV20-1 with TRBJ2-1, with a weak D call TRBD2 (5 bases). Germline loops: CDR1 DFQATT, CDR2 SNEGSKA (reference sequence). Trimming pared 5 bases from V and 10 bases from J, leaving 27 bases between. The CDR3 covers 16 residues. In DNA, the CDR3 is TGCAGTGCTCGACCGCCGGGCGCGAGCGGCGAAAGGGAGCAGTTCTTC. Translating it yields CSARPPGASGEREQFF.

V gene TRBV11-3 combines with J gene TRBJ2-1; D not resolved. V was trimmed by 2 bases and J by 6 bases, leaving 8 bases between them. CDR1 SGHNT and CDR2 YENEEA come from the germline V gene. The CDR3 extends over 13 amino acids. CDR3 residues: CASSLPSLNEQFF. CDR3 nucleotides: TGTGCCAGCAGCTTACCAAGCCTCAATGAGCAGTTCTTC.

This chain connects TRBV4-3 to TRBJ2-3; D ambiguous. Germline CDR1 is LGHNA and CDR2 is YSLEER. The CDR3 spans 14 residues. V lost 3 bases and J lost 7, with 14 bases in between. The CDR3 loop reads CASSHPREGNTQYF. For the CDR3, the DNA is TGCGCCAGCAGCCACCCTAGGGAAGGGAATACGCAGTATTTT.